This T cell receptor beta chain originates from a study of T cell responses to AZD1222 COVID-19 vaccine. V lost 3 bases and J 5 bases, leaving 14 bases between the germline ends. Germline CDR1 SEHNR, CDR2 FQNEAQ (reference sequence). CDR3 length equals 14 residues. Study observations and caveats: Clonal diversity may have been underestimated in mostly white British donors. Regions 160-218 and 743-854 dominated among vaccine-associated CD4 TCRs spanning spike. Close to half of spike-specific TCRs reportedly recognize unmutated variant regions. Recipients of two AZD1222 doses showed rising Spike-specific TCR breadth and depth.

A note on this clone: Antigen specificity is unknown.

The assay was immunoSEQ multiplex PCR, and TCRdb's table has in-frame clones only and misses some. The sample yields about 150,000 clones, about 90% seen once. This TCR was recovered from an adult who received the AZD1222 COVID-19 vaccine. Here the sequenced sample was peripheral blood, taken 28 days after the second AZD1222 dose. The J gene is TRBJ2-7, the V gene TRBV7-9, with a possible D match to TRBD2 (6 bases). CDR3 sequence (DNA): TGTGCCAGCAGCTTTAGACTAGATCTGAACGAGCAGTACTTC. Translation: CASSFRLDLNEQYF.